Included here is one T cell receptor (beta chain) sequence, with context. Its antigen is as yet unknown. The authors extracted RNA and reverse transcribed it into cDNA as the sequencing template. Some clones are missing from TCRdb's copy, which holds only in-frame ones; the method was immunoSEQ multiplex PCR. Of some 110,000 clones in the sample, under 40% were seen once. The V and J ends lost 7 bases and 3 bases respectively, with 16 bases between them. This CDR3 comprises 13 residues. Germline loops: CDR1 SQVTM, CDR2 ANQGSEA. This sample stems from a study of CD8+ T cells in alopecia areata. The overall study: Tofacitinib lasted 6 to 18 months, then 6 months off drug.

Whole-study findings and limits: Lesional scalp, notably in alopecia totalis/universalis, had clonality above that of normal scalp.

The chain couples TRBV29-1 to TRBJ2-7; D is ambiguous. The receptor's source is a human donor with alopecia areata. Sequencing was performed on CD4+ T cells sorted from blood. CDR3 sequence (DNA): TGCAGCGGAGCTTCCCAGGAAGGCTACGAGCAGTACTTC. This encodes CSGASQEGYEQYF.